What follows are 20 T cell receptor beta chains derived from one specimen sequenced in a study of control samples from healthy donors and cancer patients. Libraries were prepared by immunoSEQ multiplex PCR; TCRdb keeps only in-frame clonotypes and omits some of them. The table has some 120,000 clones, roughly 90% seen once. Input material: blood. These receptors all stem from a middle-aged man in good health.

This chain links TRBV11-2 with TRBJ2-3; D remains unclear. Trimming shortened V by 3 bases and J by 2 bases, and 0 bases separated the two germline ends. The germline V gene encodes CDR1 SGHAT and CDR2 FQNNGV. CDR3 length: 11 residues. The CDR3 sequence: CASSFTDTQYF. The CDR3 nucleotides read TGTGCCAGCAGCTTCACAGATACGCAGTATTTT.

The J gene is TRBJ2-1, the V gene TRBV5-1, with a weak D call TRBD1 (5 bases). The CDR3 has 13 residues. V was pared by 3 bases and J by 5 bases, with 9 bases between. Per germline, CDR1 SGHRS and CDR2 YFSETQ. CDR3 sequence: CASSSIGDNEQFF. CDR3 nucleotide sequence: TGCGCCAGCAGCTCAATAGGGGACAATGAGCAGTTCTTC.

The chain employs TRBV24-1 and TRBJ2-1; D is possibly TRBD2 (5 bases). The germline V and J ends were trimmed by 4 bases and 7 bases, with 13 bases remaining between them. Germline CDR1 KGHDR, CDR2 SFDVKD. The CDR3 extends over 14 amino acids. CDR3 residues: CATSDPGSVNEQFF. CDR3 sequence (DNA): TGTGCCACCAGTGACCCGGGAAGCGTGAATGAGCAGTTCTTC.

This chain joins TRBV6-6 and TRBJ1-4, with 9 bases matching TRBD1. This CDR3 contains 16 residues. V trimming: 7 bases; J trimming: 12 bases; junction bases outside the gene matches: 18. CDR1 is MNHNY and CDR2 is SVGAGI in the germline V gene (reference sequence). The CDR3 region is CASNPGTGKRARELFF. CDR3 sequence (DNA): TGTGCCAGCAATCCCGGGACAGGGAAACGGGCCCGGGAACTGTTTTTT.

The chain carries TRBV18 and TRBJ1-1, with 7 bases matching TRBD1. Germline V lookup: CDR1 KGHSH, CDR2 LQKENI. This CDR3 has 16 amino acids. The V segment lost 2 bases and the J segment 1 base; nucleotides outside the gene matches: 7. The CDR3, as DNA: TGTGCCAGCTCACCATTCTGGCGACAGGGGAACACTGAAGCTTTCTTT. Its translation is CASSPFWRQGNTEAFF.

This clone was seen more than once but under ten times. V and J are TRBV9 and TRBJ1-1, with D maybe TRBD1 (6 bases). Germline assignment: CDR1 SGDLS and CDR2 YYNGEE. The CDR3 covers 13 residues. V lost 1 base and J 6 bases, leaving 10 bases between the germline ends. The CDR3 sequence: CASSVNPGAEAFF. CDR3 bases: TGTGCCAGCAGCGTAAATCCAGGGGCTGAAGCTTTCTTT.

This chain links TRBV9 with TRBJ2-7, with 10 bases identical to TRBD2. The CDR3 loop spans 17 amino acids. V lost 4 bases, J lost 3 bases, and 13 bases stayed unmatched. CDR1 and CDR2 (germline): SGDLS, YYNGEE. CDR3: CASSQSPFSGGNYEQYF. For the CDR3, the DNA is TGTGCCAGCAGCCAGAGCCCCTTTAGCGGGGGGAACTACGAGCAGTACTTC.

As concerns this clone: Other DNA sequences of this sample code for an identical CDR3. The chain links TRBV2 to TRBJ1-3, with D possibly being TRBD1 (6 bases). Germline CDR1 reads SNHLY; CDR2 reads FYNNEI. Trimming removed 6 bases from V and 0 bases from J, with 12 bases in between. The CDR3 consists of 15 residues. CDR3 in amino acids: CASSSDRYSGNTIYF. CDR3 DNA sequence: TGTGCCAGCAGCTCGGACAGATACTCTGGAAACACCATATATTTT.

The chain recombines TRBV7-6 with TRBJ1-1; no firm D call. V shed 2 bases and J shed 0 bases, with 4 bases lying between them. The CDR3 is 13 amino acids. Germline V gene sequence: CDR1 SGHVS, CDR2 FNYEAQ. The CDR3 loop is CASSLRLNTEAFF. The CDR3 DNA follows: TGTGCCAGCAGCTTAAGGCTGAACACTGAAGCTTTCTTT.

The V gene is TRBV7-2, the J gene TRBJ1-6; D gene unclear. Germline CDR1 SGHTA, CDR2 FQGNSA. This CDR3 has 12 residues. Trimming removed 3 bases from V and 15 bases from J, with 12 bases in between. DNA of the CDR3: TGTGCCAGCAGCTTTGAAAGGAAACTCCTCCACTTT. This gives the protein CASSFERKLLHF.

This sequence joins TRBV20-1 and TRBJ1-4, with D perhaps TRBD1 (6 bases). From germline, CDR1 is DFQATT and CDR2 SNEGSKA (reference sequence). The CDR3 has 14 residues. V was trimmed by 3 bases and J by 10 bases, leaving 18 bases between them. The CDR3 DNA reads TGCAGTGCTAGTGCGGGGGGCCATTTCGGAAAACTGTTTTTT. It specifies CSASAGGHFGKLFF.

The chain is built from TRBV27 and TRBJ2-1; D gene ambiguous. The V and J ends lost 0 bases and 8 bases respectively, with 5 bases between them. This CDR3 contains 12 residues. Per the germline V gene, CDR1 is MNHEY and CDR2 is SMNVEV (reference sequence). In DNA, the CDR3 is TGTGCCAGCAGTTTATCGGGTGATGAGCAGTTCTTC. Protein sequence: CASSLSGDEQFF.

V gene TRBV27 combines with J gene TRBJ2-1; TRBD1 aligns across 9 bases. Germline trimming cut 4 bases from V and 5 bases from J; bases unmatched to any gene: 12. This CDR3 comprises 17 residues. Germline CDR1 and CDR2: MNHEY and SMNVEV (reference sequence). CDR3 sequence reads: CASSSSAHRGRDNEQFF. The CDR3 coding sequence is TGTGCCAGCAGTTCCTCCGCACACAGGGGGCGCGACAATGAGCAGTTCTTC.

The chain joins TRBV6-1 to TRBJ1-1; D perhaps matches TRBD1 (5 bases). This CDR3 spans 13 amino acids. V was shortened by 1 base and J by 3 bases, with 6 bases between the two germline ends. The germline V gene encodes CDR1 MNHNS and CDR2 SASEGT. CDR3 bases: TGTGCCAGCAGTGAAGAGGGGTACACTGAAGCTTTCTTT. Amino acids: CASSEEGYTEAFF.

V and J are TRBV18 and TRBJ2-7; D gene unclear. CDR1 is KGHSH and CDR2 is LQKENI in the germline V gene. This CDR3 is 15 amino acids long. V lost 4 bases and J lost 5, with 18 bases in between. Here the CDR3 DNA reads TGTGCCAGCTCACTAGACTGGGCCGAACGGGACGAGCAGTACTTC. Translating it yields CASSLDWAERDEQYF.

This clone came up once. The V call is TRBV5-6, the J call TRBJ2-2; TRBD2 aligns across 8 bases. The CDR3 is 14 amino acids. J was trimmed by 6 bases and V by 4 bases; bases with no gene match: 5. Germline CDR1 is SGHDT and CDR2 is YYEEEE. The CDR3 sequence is CASSTGLAPGELFF. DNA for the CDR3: TGTGCCAGCAGCACCGGACTAGCCCCCGGGGAGCTGTTTTTT.

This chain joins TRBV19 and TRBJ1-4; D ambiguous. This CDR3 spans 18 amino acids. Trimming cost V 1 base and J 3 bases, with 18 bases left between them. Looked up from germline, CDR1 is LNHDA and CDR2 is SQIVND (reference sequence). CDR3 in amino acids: CASSIGQYVTSPNEKLFF. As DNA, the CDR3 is TGTGCCAGTAGTATAGGGCAGTACGTGACAAGCCCTAATGAAAAACTGTTTTTT.

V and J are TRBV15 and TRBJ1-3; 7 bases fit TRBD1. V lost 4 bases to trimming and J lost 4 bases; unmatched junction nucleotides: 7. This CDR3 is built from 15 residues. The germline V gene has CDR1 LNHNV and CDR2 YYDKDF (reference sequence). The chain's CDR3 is CATSKNRGSGNTIYF. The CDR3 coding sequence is TGTGCCACCAGCAAGAACAGGGGATCAGGAAACACCATATATTTT.

For the CDR3, the DNA is TGTGCCAGCGGACAGGGTGACGAGACCCAGTACTTC. As protein: CASGQGDETQYF. V gene TRBV2 combines with J gene TRBJ2-5; 8 bases fit TRBD1. Germline V gives CDR1 SNHLY, CDR2 FYNNEI. Losses at the gene ends were 8 bases for V and 5 bases for J; bases not matched to a gene: 4. The CDR3 runs to 12 residues.

The DNA of the CDR3 is TGTGCCAGCAGCTTAGAGGCAGGGGGCTCCTACAATGAGCAGTTCTTC. Its protein product is CASSLEAGGSYNEQFF. The J gene is TRBJ2-1, the V gene TRBV7-9, with TRBD1 matching 7 bases. Germline V gives CDR1 SEHNR, CDR2 FQNEAQ (reference sequence). The trim removed 1 base at V and 0 bases at J, leaving 3 bases unmatched. The CDR3 sequence is 16 residues long.